This TCR beta chain comes out of a study of CD4 T cells in relation to SARS-CoV-2 and coronaviruses. Background on the study: Convalescent donors were aged roughly 21 to 75, with median roughly 38 years. Shared crossreactive spike epitopes were mapped to their HLA restriction.

Notes on the study in general: Samples before the pandemic and after infection were not matched within any donor.

This clone appeared a single time. Its target is unknown. Assay used: immunoSEQ multiplex PCR; TCRdb lists only in-frame clones, some missing. The repertoire has about 36,000 clones, 70% to 80% of them found once; the top ten carry 2.5% to 3%. For roughly 11 days, approximately 10^5 sorted CD4+ cells grew with T cell-depleted PBMCs and CEF. The germline gives CDR1 MNHEY, CDR2 SVGEGT. CDR3 length: 11 amino acids. Trimming took off 2 bases at V and 5 bases at J, with 1 base between the two ends. Input material: memory CD4+ T cells from PBMCs, cultured in vitro. This clonotype was obtained from an adult with COVID-19. The chain recombines TRBV6-2 or TRBV6-3 with TRBJ2-4, with D uncertain. The CDR3, as DNA: TGTGCCAGCAGTTACCAAAACATTCAGTACTTC. Its protein product is CASSYQNIQYF.